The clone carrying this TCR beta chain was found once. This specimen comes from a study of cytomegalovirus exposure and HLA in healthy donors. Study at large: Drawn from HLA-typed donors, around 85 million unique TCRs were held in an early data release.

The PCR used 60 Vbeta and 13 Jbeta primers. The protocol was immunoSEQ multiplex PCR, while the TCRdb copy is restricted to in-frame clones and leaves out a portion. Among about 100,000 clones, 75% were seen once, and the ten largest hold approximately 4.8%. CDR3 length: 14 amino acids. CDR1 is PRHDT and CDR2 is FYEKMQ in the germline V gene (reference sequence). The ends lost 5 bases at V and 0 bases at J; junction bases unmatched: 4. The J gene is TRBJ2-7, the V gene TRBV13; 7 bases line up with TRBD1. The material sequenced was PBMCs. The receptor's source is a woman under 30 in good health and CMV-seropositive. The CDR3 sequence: CASSPRQGSYEQYF. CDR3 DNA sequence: TGTGCCAGCAGCCCCAGACAGGGCTCCTACGAGCAGTACTTC.